This TCR beta chain derives from a study of radiotherapy plus CTLA-4 blockade in lung cancer. The CDR3 is 10 residues long. Germline assignment: CDR1 MDHEN and CDR2 SYDVKM. V lost 3 bases and J lost 6, with 3 bases in between. Regarding the study as a whole: In blood, TCR clones derived from the tumor expanded after radiotherapy plus ipilimumab.

On this clone: Its antigen is not identified.

The protocol was immunoSEQ multiplex PCR, while the TCRdb copy is restricted to in-frame clones and leaves out a portion. The repertoire holds more than 75,000 clones, with about two thirds as singletons. The receptor's source is a human donor with non-small cell lung cancer that progressed on radiotherapy plus ipilimumab. V and J are TRBV28 and TRBJ2-7; unclear D gene. This specimen was peripheral blood, taken from a patient treated with radiotherapy plus ipilimumab. The CDR3 protein is CASSFREQYF. CDR3 DNA sequence: TGTGCCAGCAGTTTCCGCGAGCAGTACTTC.